This T cell receptor beta chain emerged from a study of radiotherapy plus CTLA-4 blockade in lung cancer (dated by TCRdb to the late 2010s). A note on the overall study: Among enrolled patients, approximately 18% had an objective response and approximately 30% reached disease control.

The library was produced with the immunoSEQ multiplex PCR assay. The immuneACCESS repertoire file appears here via TCRdb, limited to in-frame rearrangements. These files lack a portion of the clones; in checked studies, under half of the deficit traces to unresolved V genes, and the cause of the others is not known. The sample includes approximately 60,000 clones, with approximately 77% observed a single time. The ten largest clones add up to approximately 4.5% of the sample. Comment on this clone: What this receptor recognizes is not known. One base away there is no much larger clone; base qualities are not given.

Points the paper makes about the study in general: Early dynamic changes in blood T cell clones, together with increased serum interferon-beta after radiation, were reported as the strongest predictors of response. After treatment with radiotherapy and ipilimumab, TCR clones that came from tumors expanded in the peripheral blood.

In this study, focal radiation therapy paired with CTLA-4 blockade (ipilimumab) was tested in patients who had chemo-refractory metastatic non-small-cell lung cancer. From the cysteine up to the phenylalanine, the CDR3 has a length of 13 residues. The sequence is cut down to CDR3 DNA, 39 bases in frame from base 1. V is shortened by 6 bases, J by 4 bases, and the region joining them spans 13 bases. In the germline V gene, CDR1 corresponds to SGHDT and CDR2 to YYEEEE. The sequence was obtained from a human donor with non-small cell lung cancer who had a complete response to radiotherapy plus ipilimumab. The V and J genes are TRBV5-6 and TRBJ1-2; the D gene is not confidently resolved. The sample consisted of peripheral blood, taken from a patient treated with radiotherapy plus ipilimumab. The DNA is as follows: TGTGCCAGCAAACCCGGACCCTTCTATGGCTACACCTTC. This encodes CASKPGPFYGYTF.